The 16 T cell receptor beta chains below all came from one sample that was sequenced in a study of blood T cell repertoires in COVID-19. The assay was immunoSEQ multiplex PCR, and TCRdb's table has in-frame clones only and misses some. The table has about 80,000 clones, approximately 78% seen once. The sample was peripheral blood. These receptors all stem from a human donor in a cohort sampled during active COVID-19.

The V gene is TRBV14, the J gene TRBJ1-3; D is uncertain. V was cut by 0 bases and J by 1 base, with 4 bases left in between. Germline V gene data show CDR1 as SGHDN and CDR2 as FVKESK. This CDR3 has 14 amino acids. CDR3 protein: CASSQDPSGNTIYF. CDR3 sequence (DNA): TGTGCCAGCAGCCAAGATCCTTCTGGAAACACCATATATTTT.

This chain joins TRBV5-1 and TRBJ2-6, with D maybe TRBD1 (5 bases). The CDR3 consists of 15 residues. V was cut by 4 bases and J by 0 bases, with 8 bases left in between. Germline-derived CDR1 and CDR2 are SGHRS and YFSETQ. CDR3 loop: CASSPQGSGANVLTF. The CDR3 nucleotides read TGCGCCAGCAGCCCTCAGGGCTCTGGGGCCAACGTCCTGACTTTC.

The J gene is TRBJ2-3, the V gene TRBV6-5; 9 bases agree with TRBD1. Germline-derived CDR1 and CDR2 are MNHEY and SVGAGI. The junction had 4 bases not matched to a gene; V was cut back by 6 bases and J by 3 bases. The CDR3 covers 14 residues. CDR3 bases: TGTGCCAGCAGCCGCGGGACAGGGACAGATACGCAGTATTTT. As protein: CASSRGTGTDTQYF.

The V gene is TRBV5-1, the J gene TRBJ2-1, with 15 bases lining up with TRBD2. The CDR3 runs to 15 residues. Trimming cost V 7 bases and J 10 bases; bases outside gene matches: 9. The germline CDR1 and CDR2 sequences are SGHRS and YFSETQ. CDR3 amino acids: CASRLPGLAGGEQFF. In nucleotides, the CDR3 is TGCGCCAGCCGCCTCCCGGGACTAGCGGGAGGAGAGCAGTTCTTC.

The V gene is TRBV4-2, the J gene TRBJ1-2; possibly TRBD1 for D (6 bases). CDR1 is LGHNA and CDR2 is YNFKEQ in the germline V gene. This CDR3 has 15 amino acids. Trimming pared 10 bases from V and 5 bases from J, leaving 23 bases between. The CDR3 spells CATNPGDQITYGYTF. CDR3 coding DNA: TGTGCCACCAATCCAGGGGATCAGATAACTTATGGCTACACCTTC.

This clone showed up just a few times. The V call is TRBV5-1, the J call TRBJ1-1; 7 bases align to TRBD1. The CDR3 totals 13 residues. Germline V CDR1 and CDR2: SGHRS, YFSETQ. V was pared by 5 bases and J by 1 base, with 2 bases of the junction left unmatched. CDR3 DNA: TGCGCCAGCAGAGGGGGCGGGAACACTGAAGCTTTCTTT. Translation: CASRGGGNTEAFF.

The gene calls are TRBV4-1 and TRBJ1-6; possible D gene TRBD1, 5 bases. V was trimmed by 0 bases and J by 3 bases, leaving 9 bases between them. CDR3 length: 16 amino acids. Germline CDR1 is MGHRA and CDR2 is YSYEKL. Here the CDR3 reads CASSQEGQGYNSPLHF. The CDR3 region has the DNA TGCGCCAGCAGCCAAGAGGGGCAGGGCTATAATTCACCCCTCCACTTT.

This chain joins TRBV5-1 and TRBJ2-3; D remains unclear. Germline CDR1 SGHRS, CDR2 YFSETQ. The CDR3 is made up of 12 amino acids. V was pared by 4 bases and J by 6 bases, with 9 bases between. The CDR3 DNA is TGCGCCAGCAGCCCCCTCCGGGATACGCAGTATTTT. Translated, it gives CASSPLRDTQYF.

V usage is TRBV18 and J usage is TRBJ2-2, with D maybe TRBD2 (5 bases). This CDR3 region has 16 residues. Germline-derived CDR1 and CDR2 are KGHSH and LQKENI. Trimming cost V 3 bases and J 1 base, with 12 bases left between them. The CDR3 sequence: CASSPYSGKNTGELFF. The CDR3 coding sequence is TGTGCCAGCTCACCCTATTCCGGGAAGAACACCGGGGAGCTGTTTTTT.

The rearrangement uses TRBV4-1 and TRBJ1-1; TRBD1 agrees at 11 bases. Germline CDR1 is MGHRA and CDR2 is YSYEKL. The CDR3 spans 19 residues. V shed 4 bases, J shed 1 base, and the junction held 14 bases outside the gene matches. The CDR3 DNA is TGCGCCAGCAGCCCTGCCACCGCCGGACAGGGGGCAAGGAACACTGAAGCTTTCTTT. It codes for CASSPATAGQGARNTEAFF.

The chain is built from TRBV5-4 and TRBJ2-5; perhaps TRBD1 as D (6 bases). The CDR3 totals 14 residues. Germline CDR1 is SGHNT and CDR2 is YYREEE (reference sequence). Trimming took off 4 bases at V and 0 bases at J, with 10 bases between the two ends. The chain's CDR3 is CASSRTGNQETQYF. In DNA, the CDR3 is TGTGCCAGCAGCCGTACAGGGAACCAAGAGACCCAGTACTTC.

The rearrangement joins TRBV25-1 to TRBJ2-2, with no clear D. CDR1 and CDR2 from the germline V gene are MGHDK and SYGVNS. CDR3 size: 11 residues. V lost 6 bases to trimming and J lost 15 bases, with 14 bases between them. CDR3: CASSGFSGLFF. DNA for the CDR3: TGTGCCAGCAGCGGATTCTCCGGGTTGTTTTTT.

On this clone: Other DNA sequences from this sample encode an identical CDR3 as well. The V call is TRBV5-1, the J call TRBJ2-5, with 9 bases that match TRBD1. The CDR3 runs 14 residues. CDR1 and CDR2 (germline): SGHRS, YFSETQ. J gave up 4 bases and V 4 bases, and 5 bases lay outside the gene matches. The CDR3 nucleotides read TGCGCCAGCAGCACGAGACAGGGGGTAGAGACCCAGTACTTC. Protein product: CASSTRQGVETQYF.

This clone was counted ten times or more. The CDR3 coding sequence is TGTGCCAGTACCAGAGGGGGCCAAGAGACCCAGTACTTC. This encodes CASTRGGQETQYF. The chain links TRBV2 to TRBJ2-5; D possibly corresponds to TRBD1 (6 bases). Germline-derived CDR1 and CDR2 are SNHLY and FYNNEI. V gave up 9 bases and J gave up 1 base, with 12 bases separating them. The CDR3 runs to 13 residues.

V and J are TRBV7-9 and TRBJ1-2; 11 positions agree with TRBD1. CDR1 and CDR2 from the germline V gene are SEHNR and FQNEAQ (reference sequence). The CDR3 runs to 15 residues. Trimming at V came to 8 bases and at J to 7 bases, leaving 12 bases not matched to a gene. CDR3 loop: CASSAMGTGGFGYTF. CDR3 nucleotides: TGTGCCAGCTCAGCAATGGGGACAGGGGGTTTTGGCTACACCTTC.

The V call is TRBV19, the J call TRBJ1-2, with a weak D call TRBD1 (5 bases). V was cut by 6 bases and J by 5 bases, with 16 bases left in between. The CDR3 consists of 14 residues. Germline V CDR1 and CDR2: LNHDA, SQIVND (reference sequence). The chain's CDR3 is CASSRLGGRYGYTF. The CDR3, as DNA: TGTGCCAGTAGCCGCCTGGGGGGACGTTATGGCTACACCTTC. The complete variable domain, with remaining parts taken from reference TRBV19 and TRBJ1-2, reads DGGITQSPKYLFRKEGQNVTLSCEQNLNHDAMYWYRQDPGQGLRLIYYSQIVNDFQKGDIAEGYSVSREKKESFPLTVTSAQKNPTAFYLCASSRLGGRYGYTFGSGTRLTVV.